Below, one TCR beta chain is given with its context. Recruits, aged about 18 to 100 years, lived in 24 US areas. The sample belongs to a study of blood T cell repertoires in COVID-19. Across the study: PBMCs, B-cell-depleted T cells, or T cells provided the cDNA or gDNA that made up the material.

The J segment lost 16 bases and the V segment lost 3 bases, leaving 3 bases of the junction unmatched. CDR3 size: 11 residues. In the authors' workflow: Estimates of nucleated cell counts were drawn from the amplification of reference gene primers. Sequenced by immunoSEQ multiplex PCR; TCRdb stores in-frame clones only, minus some. The V and J calls and the clone size are those of that table, but D and trimming were determined from the DNA. The sample yields 340,000 or so clones, 65% to 90% seen once. Sequenced sample: PBMCs or T cells enriched from blood (not recorded which). The rearrangement joins TRBV12-3 or TRBV12-4 to TRBJ2-1, with 10 bases that match TRBD2. The origin of this receptor is a woman aged 40 to 55 with acute COVID-19. The CDR3 loop reads CASSFGLAVFF. Here the CDR3 DNA reads TGTGCCAGCAGTTTCGGACTAGCGGTCTTCTTC.